A single sample gave rise to the 2 T cell receptor beta chains below, sequenced in a study of vaccination effects on CD4 cells after COVID-19. Generated by immunoSEQ multiplex PCR, the TCRdb table keeps only in-frame clones and is missing some. The sample lists roughly 71,000 clones; approximately 76% were seen once. Their antigens remain unidentified. Prior to sequencing, the ViraFEST assay stimulated PBMC with viral peptide pools, which expanded the antigen-specific CD4+ T cells. The authors isolated CD4+ T cells after nine to eleven days of culture. Two doses of either BNT162b2 or mRNA-1273 were given to each participant. The sequenced sample was CD4+ T cells from PBMCs cultured with HCoV-OC43 spike peptides, obtained after COVID-19 vaccination. Sample subset: HCoV-OC43 spike overlapping peptide pool stimulation. The receptors were gathered from a human donor who received a COVID-19 vaccine.

The sample holds a few counts of this clone. The chain has TRBV5-1 and TRBJ1-5; 10 positions agree with TRBD1. The CDR3 is made up of 14 amino acids. Looked up from germline, CDR1 is SGHRS and CDR2 is YFSETQ. V lost 4 bases and J lost 6; bases outside the gene matches: 4. CDR3 residues: CASSPGQGGQPQHF. The DNA for the CDR3 is TGCGCCAGCAGCCCTGGACAGGGGGGTCAGCCCCAGCATTTT.

This chain joins TRBV3-1 (or the pseudogene TRBV3-2) and TRBJ2-3; 7 positions agree with TRBD1. V dropped 4 bases and J dropped 3; count of bases not matched to a gene: 7. Germline V gives CDR1 LGHDT, CDR2 YNNKEL (reference sequence). The CDR3 covers 15 residues. CDR3 in amino acids: CASSPLEQGTDTQYF. CDR3 DNA: TGTGCCAGCAGCCCGTTAGAACAGGGGACAGATACGCAGTATTTT.